This entry concerns a single T cell receptor (beta chain). The data were taken from a study of cytomegalovirus exposure and HLA in healthy donors. The PCR employed 60 Vbeta primers together with 13 Jbeta primers. Libraries were prepared by immunoSEQ multiplex PCR; TCRdb keeps only in-frame clonotypes and omits some of them. The table includes about 150,000 clones, around 67% detected once. The source material was PBMCs. This TCR came from a woman aged 18-29 years in good health and CMV-seronegative.

CDR3 loop: CASSLDGAGSNQPQHF. The CDR3 DNA follows: TGTGCCAGCAGCTTAGACGGGGCGGGGAGCAATCAGCCCCAGCATTTT. The chain carries TRBV7-8 and TRBJ1-5, with a possible D match to TRBD1 (5 bases). Trimming shortened V by 1 base and J by 1 base, and 11 bases separated the two germline ends. The CDR3 has 16 residues. Germline V gene data show CDR1 as SGHVS and CDR2 as FQNEAQ.